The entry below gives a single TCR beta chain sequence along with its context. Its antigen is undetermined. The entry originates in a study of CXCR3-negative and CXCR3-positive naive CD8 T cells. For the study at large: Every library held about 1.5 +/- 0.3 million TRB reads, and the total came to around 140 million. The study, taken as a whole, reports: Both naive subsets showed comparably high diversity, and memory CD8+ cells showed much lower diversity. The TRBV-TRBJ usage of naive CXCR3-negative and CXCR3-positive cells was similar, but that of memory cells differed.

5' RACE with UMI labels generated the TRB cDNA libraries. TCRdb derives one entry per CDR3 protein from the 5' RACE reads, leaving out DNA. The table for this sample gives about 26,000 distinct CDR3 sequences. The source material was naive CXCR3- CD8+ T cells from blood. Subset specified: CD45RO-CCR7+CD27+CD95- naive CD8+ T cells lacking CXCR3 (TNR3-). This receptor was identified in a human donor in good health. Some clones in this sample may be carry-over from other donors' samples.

The CDR3 region is CASTRDFEQFF. V and J are TRBV28 and TRBJ2-1; the D gene TCRdb calls, TRBD1, cannot be checked with no DNA. This CDR3 region has 11 residues. CDR1 and CDR2 (germline): MDHEN, SYDVKM.